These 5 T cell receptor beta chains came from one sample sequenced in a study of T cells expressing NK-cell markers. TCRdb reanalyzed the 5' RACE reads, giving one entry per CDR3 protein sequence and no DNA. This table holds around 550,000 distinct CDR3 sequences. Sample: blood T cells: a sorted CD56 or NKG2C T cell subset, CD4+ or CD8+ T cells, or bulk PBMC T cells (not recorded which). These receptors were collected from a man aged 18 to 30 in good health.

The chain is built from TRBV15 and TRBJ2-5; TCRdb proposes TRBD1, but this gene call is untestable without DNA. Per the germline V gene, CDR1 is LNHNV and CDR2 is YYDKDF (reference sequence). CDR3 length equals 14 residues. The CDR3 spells CATSRGLNRETQYF.

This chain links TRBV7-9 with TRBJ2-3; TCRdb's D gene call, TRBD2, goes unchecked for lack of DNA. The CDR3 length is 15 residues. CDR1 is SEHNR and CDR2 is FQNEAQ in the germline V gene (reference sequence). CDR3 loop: CASSPGWAEADTQYF.

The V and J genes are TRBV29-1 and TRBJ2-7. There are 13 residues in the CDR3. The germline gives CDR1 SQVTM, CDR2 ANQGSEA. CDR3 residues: CSALTWSGYEQYF.

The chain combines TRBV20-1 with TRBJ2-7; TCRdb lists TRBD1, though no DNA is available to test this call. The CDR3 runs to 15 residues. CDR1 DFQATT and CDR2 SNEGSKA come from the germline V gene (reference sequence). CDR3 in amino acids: CSAREGQGAYYEQYF.

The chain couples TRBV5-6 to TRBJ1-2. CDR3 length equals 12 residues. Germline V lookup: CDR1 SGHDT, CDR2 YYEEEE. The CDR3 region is CASSWTVGGYTF. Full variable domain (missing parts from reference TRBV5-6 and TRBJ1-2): DAGVTQSPTHLIKTRGQQVTLRCSPKSGHDTVSWYQQALGQGPQFIFQYYEEEERQRGNFPDRFSGHQFPNYSSELNVNALLLGDSALYLCASSWTVGGYTFGSGTRLTVV.